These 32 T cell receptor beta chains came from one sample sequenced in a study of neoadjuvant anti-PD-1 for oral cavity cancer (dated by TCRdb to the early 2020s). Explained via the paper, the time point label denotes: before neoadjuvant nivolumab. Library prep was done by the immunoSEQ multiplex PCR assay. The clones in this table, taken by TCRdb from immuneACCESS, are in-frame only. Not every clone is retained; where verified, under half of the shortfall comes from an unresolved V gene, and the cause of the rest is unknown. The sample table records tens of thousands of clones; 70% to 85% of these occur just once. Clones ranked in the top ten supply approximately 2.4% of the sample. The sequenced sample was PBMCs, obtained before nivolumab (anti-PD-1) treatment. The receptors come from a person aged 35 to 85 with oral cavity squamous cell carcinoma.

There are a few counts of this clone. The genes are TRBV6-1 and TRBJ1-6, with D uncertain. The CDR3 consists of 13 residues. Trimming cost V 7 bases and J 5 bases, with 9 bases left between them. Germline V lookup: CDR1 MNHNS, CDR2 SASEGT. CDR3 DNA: TGTGCCAGCAAGGGCCGTCATAATTCACCCCTCCACTTT. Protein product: CASKGRHNSPLHF.

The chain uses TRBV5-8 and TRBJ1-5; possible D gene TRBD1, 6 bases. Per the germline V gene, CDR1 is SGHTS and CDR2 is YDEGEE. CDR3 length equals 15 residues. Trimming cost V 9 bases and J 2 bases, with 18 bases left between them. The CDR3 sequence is CATNQGNLGNQPQHF. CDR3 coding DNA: TGTGCCACGAATCAGGGGAATTTGGGCAATCAGCCCCAGCATTTT.

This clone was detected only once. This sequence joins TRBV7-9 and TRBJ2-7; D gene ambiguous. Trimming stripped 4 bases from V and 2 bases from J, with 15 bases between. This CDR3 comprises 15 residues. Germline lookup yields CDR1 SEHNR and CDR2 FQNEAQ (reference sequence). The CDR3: CASSSRHALAYEQYF. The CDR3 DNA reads TGTGCCAGCAGCTCACGGCATGCTCTAGCCTACGAGCAGTACTTC.

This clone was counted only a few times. CDR3 residues: CASSLPGPSGTGELFF. The CDR3, as DNA: TGCGCCAGCAGCTTACCCGGGCCATCGGGCACCGGGGAGCTGTTTTTT. The V and J genes are TRBV5-1 and TRBJ2-2; D gene uncertain. The length of the CDR3 is 16 residues. V lost 2 bases to trimming and J lost 4 bases, with 15 bases between them. The germline gives CDR1 SGHRS, CDR2 YFSETQ.

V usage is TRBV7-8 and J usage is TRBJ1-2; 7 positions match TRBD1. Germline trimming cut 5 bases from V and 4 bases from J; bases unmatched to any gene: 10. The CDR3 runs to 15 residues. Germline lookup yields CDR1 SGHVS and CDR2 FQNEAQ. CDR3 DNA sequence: TGTGCCAGCAGCGCAGCAGGGGGGGGAATCTATGGCTACACCTTC. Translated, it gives CASSAAGGGIYGYTF. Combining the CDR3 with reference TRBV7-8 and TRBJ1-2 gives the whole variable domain GAGVSQSPRYKVAKRGQDVALRCDPISGHVSLFWYQQALGQGPEFLTYFQNEAQLDKSGLPSDRFFAERPEGSVSTLKIQRTQQEDSAVYLCASSAAGGGIYGYTFGSGTRLTVV.

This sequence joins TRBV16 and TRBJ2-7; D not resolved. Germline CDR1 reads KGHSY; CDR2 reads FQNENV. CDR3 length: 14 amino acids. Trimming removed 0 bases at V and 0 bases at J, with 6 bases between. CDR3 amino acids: CASSQSIGSYEQYF. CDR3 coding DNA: TGTGCCAGCAGCCAATCGATCGGCTCCTACGAGCAGTACTTC. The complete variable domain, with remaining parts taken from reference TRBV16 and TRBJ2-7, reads GEEVAQTPKHLVRGEGQKAKLYCAPIKGHSYVFWYQQVLKNEFKFLISFQNENVFDETGMPKERFSAKCLPNSPCSLEIQATKLEDSAVYFCASSQSIGSYEQYFGPGTRLTVT.

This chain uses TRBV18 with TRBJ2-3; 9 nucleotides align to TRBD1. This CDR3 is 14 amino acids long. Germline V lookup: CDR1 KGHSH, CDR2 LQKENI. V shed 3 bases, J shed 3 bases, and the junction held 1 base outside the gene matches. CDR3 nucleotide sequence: TGTGCCAGCTCACCGGGACAGGGTACAGATACGCAGTATTTT. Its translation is CASSPGQGTDTQYF. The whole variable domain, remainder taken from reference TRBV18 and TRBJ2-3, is NAGVMQNPRHLVRRRGQEARLRCSPMKGHSHVYWYRQLPEEGLKFMVYLQKENIIDESGMPKERFSAEFPKEGPSILRIQQVVRGDSAAYFCASSPGQGTDTQYFGPGTRLTVL.

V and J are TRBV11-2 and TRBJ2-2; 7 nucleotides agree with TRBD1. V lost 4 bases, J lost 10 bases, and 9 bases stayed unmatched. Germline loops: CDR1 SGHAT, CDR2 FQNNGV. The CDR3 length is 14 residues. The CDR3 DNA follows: TGTGCCAGCAGCTCATACAGGGGAAGTAAGGAGCTGTTTTTT. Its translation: CASSSYRGSKELFF.

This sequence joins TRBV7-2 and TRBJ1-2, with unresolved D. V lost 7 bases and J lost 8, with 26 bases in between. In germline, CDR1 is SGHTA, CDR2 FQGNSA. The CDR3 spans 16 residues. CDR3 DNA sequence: TGTGCCAGCACCCCCGCGGGCAGAATGGTTGGCGGAGGCTACACCTTC. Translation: CASTPAGRMVGGGYTF.

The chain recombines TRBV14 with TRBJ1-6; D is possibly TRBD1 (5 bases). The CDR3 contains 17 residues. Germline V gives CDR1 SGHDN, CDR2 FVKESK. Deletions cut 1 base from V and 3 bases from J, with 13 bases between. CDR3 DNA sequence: TGTGCCAGCAGCCAAGCACCCGACAGCCGCTATAATTCACCCCTCCACTTT. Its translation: CASSQAPDSRYNSPLHF.

CDR3 DNA: TGCAGCGTTGAAATTTCCACAGGGGATGGCTACACCTTC. Translating it yields CSVEISTGDGYTF. The chain uses TRBV29-1 and TRBJ1-2; 7 bases are a match to TRBD1. This CDR3 is built from 13 residues. Germline V gene sequence: CDR1 SQVTM, CDR2 ANQGSEA. The J segment lost 6 bases and the V segment lost 2 bases, leaving 6 bases of the junction unmatched.

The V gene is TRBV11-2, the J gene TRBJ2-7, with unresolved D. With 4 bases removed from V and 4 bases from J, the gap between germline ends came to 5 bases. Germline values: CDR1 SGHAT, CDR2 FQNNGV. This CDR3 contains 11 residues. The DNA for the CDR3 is TGTGCCAGCAGCTGGTCTTACGAGCAGTACTTC. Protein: CASSWSYEQYF.

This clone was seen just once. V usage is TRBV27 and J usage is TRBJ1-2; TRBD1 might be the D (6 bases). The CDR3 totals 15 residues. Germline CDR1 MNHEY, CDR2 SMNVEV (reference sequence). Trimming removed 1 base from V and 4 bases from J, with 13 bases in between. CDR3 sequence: CASSLWGAGSYGYTF. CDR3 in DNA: TGTGCCAGCAGTTTATGGGGGGCAGGGAGCTATGGCTACACCTTC.

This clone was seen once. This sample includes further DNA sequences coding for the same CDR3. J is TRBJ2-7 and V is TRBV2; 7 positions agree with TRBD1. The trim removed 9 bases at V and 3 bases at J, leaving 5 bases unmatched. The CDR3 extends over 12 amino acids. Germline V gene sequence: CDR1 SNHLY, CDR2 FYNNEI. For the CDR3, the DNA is TGTGCCAGTAGGGACAGCTTCTACGAGCAGTACTTC. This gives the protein CASRDSFYEQYF. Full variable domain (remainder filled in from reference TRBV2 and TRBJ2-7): EPEVTQTPSHQVTQMGQEVILRCVPISNHLYFYWYRQILGQKVEFLVSFYNNEISEKSEIFDDQFSVERPDGSNFTLKIRSTKLEDSAMYFCASRDSFYEQYFGPGTRLTVT.

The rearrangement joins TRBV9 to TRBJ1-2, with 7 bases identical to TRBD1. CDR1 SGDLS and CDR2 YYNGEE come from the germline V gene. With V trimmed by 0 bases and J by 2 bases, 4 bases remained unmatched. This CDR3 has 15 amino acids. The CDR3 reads CASSVGGQSNYGYTF. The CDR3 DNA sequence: TGTGCCAGCAGCGTAGGGGGACAGTCGAACTATGGCTACACCTTC.

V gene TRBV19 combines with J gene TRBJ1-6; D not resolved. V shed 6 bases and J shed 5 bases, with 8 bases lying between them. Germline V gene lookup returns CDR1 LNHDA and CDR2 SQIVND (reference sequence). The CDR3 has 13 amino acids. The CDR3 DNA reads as TGTGCCAGTAGAAATTGGGATAATTCACCCCTCCACTTT. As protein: CASRNWDNSPLHF. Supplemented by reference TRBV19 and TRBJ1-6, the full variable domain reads DGGITQSPKYLFRKEGQNVTLSCEQNLNHDAMYWYRQDPGQGLRLIYYSQIVNDFQKGDIAEGYSVSREKKESFPLTVTSAQKNPTAFYLCASRNWDNSPLHFGNGTRLTVT.

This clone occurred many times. In nucleotides, the CDR3 is TGTGCCACCCGTCCGGGAAGAGGTGAGCAGTACTTC. Translated: CATRPGRGEQYF. This chain joins TRBV19 and TRBJ2-7; D is perhaps TRBD2 (5 bases). This CDR3 is built from 12 residues. Germline loops: CDR1 LNHDA, CDR2 SQIVND (reference sequence). V was trimmed by 10 bases and J by 7 bases, leaving 17 bases between them.

The CDR3 loop reads CASSSRSIGHSGELFF. The CDR3 DNA sequence: TGTGCCAGCAGCTCCCGGTCAATCGGACACAGTGGGGAGCTGTTTTTT. V usage is TRBV7-3 and J usage is TRBJ2-2; the D gene is possibly TRBD1 (5 bases). Between the trimmed V and J ends, which lost 4 bases and 8 bases, there was a span of 20 bases. This CDR3 is 16 amino acids long. The V gene's germline CDR1 is SGHTA and CDR2 FQGTGA.

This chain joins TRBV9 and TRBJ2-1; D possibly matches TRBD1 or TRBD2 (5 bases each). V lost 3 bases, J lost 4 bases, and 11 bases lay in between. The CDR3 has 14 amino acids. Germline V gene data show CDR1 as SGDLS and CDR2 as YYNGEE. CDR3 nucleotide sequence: TGTGCCAGCAGCGCTGGGACCTTTTACAATGAGCAGTTCTTC. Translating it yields CASSAGTFYNEQFF. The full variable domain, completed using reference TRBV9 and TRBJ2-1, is DSGVTQTPKHLITATGQRVTLRCSPRSGDLSVYWYQQSLDQGLQFLIQYYNGEERAKGNILERFSAQQFPDLHSELNLSSLELGDSALYFCASSAGTFYNEQFFGPGTRLTVL.

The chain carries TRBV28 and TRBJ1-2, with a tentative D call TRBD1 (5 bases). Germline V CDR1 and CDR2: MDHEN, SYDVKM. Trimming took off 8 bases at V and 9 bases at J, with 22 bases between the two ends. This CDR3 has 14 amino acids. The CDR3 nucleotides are TGTGCCAGCCTCCCTGGGGACCGGGCCGTGAGCTACACCTTC. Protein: CASLPGDRAVSYTF.

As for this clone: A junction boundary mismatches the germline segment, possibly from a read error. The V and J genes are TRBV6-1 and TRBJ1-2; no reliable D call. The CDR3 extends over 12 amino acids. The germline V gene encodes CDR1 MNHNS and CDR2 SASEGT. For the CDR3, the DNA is TGTGCCTGCAGAGCCCCTAACTATGGCTACACCTTC. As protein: CACRAPNYGYTF.

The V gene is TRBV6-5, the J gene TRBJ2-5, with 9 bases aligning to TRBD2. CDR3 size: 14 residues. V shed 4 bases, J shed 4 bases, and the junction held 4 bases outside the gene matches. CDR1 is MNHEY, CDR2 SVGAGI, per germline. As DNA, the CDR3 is TGTGCCAGCAGTTTAGCGGGAGCGGGAGAGACCCAGTACTTC. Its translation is CASSLAGAGETQYF.

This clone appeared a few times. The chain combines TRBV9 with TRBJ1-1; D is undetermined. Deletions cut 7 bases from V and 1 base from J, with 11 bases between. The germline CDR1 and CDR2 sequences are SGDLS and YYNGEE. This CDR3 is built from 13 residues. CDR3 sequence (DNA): TGTGCCAGCGGCTGGTCAACGAACACTGAAGCTTTCTTT. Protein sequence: CASGWSTNTEAFF.

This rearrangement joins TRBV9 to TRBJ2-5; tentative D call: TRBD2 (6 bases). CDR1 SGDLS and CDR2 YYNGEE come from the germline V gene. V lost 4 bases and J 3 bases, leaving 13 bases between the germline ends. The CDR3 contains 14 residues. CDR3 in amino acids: CASSSSGGKETQYF. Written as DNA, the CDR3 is TGTGCCAGCAGCTCATCCGGGGGAAAAGAGACCCAGTACTTC.

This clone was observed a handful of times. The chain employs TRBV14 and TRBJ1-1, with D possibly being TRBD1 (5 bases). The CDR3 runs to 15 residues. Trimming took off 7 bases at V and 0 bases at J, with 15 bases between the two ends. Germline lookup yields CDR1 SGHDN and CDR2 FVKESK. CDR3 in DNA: TGTGCCAGCACCCCAGCGACAGTCCTGAACACTGAAGCTTTCTTT. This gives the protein CASTPATVLNTEAFF. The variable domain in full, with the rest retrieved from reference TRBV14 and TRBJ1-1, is EAGVTQFPSHSVIEKGQTVTLRCDPISGHDNLYWYRRVMGKEIKFLLHFVKESKQDESGMPNNRFLAERTGGTYSTLKVQPAELEDSGVYFCASTPATVLNTEAFFGQGTRLTVV.

The DNA for the CDR3 is TGCGCCAGCAGTGAACTAGCGGGGGGACATGGGGATACGCAGTATTTT. Translated, it gives CASSELAGGHGDTQYF. The chain carries TRBV10-2 and TRBJ2-3, with 12 bases fitting TRBD2. Germline trimming cut 3 bases from V and 6 bases from J; bases unmatched to any gene: 7. The CDR3 has 16 amino acids. Germline assignment: CDR1 WSHSY and CDR2 SAAADI.

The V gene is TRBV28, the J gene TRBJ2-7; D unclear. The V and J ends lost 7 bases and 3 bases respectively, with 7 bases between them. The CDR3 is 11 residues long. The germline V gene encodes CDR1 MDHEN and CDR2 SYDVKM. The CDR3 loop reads CASKGIYEQYF. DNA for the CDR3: TGTGCCAGCAAGGGAATCTACGAGCAGTACTTC. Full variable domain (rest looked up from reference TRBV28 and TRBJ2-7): DVKVTQSSRYLVKRTGEKVFLECVQDMDHENMFWYRQDPGLGLRLIYFSYDVKMKEKGDIPEGYSVSREKKERFSLILESASTNQTSMYLCASKGIYEQYFGPGTRLTVT.

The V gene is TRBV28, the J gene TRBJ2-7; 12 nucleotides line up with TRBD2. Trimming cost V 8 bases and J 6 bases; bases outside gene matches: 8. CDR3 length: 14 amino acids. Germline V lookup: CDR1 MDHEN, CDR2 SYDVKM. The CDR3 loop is CASGRLAGDSEQYF. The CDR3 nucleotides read TGTGCCAGCGGAAGACTAGCGGGAGATAGCGAGCAGTACTTC.

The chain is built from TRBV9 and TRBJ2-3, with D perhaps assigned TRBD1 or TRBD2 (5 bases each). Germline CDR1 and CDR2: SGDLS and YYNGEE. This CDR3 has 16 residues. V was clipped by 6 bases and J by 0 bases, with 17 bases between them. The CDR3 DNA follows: TGTGCCAGCAATATAGGCACGAGGGGTAGCACAGATACGCAGTATTTT. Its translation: CASNIGTRGSTDTQYF.

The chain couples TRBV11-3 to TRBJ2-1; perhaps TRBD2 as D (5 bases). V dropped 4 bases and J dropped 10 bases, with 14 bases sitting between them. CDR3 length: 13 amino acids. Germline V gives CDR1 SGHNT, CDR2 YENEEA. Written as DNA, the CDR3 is TGTGCCAGCAGCTCCAAGCGGTTCGGGGAGCAGTTCTTC. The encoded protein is CASSSKRFGEQFF.

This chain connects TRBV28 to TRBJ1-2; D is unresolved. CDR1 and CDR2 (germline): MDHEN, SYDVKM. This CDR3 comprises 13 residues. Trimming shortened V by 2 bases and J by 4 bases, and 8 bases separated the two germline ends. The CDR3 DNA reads TGTGCCAGCAGTTTAGACGTTGGCTATGGCTACACCTTC. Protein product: CASSLDVGYGYTF.

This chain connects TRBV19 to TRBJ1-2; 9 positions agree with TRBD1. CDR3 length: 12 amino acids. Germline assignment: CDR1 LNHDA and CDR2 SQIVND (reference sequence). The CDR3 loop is CASRDRDYGYTF. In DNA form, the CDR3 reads TGTGCATCCCGGGACAGGGACTATGGCTACACCTTC.